Following are 21 T cell receptor beta chains from one sample sequenced in a study of blood T cells in healthy people across ages. A second PCR of 7 to 11 cycles used a sample-barcoded 5' primer and a J-beta primer mix. TCRdb processed the 5' RACE reads anew with MiXCR; each CDR3 protein has one entry. The sample consists of about 580,000 distinct CDR3 sequences, roughly 48% of them appearing once. Sequencing input: blood. These TCRs come from a man older than 75 in good health.

The chain combines TRBV5-1 with TRBJ2-7; TRBD2 agrees at 12 bases. V shed 0 bases and J 0 bases; nucleotides not matched to a gene: 1. The CDR3 consists of 16 residues. Looked up from germline, CDR1 is SGHRS and CDR2 is YFSETQ. In DNA, the CDR3 is TGCGCCAGCAGCTTGGAGGGACTAGCGGGCTCCTACGAGCAGTACTTC. Encoded protein: CASSLEGLAGSYEQYF. Complete variable domain (other parts from reference TRBV5-1 and TRBJ2-7): KAGVTQTPRYLIKTRGQQVTLSCSPISGHRSVSWYQQTPGQGLQFLFEYFSETQRNKGNFPGRFSGRQFSNSRSEMNVSTLELGDSALYLCASSLEGLAGSYEQYFGPGTRLTVT.

Notes on this clonotype: A read error may explain this, as a much larger clone is one base away. The CDR3: CASSLSDWTSPTEQYF. CDR3 bases: TGTGCCAGCAGCTTATCCGACTGGACTAGTCCAACCGAGCAGTACTTC. This sequence joins TRBV7-2 and TRBJ2-4; 7 positions match TRBD2. The tail of the sequence fits TRBJ2-7 better, so the J call may be wrong. The germline gives CDR1 SGHTA, CDR2 FQGNSA. The CDR3 extends over 16 amino acids.

The chain uses TRBV20-1 and TRBJ2-4, with TRBD2 matching over 7 bases. Matching the DNA end better, TRBJ2-7 makes the J call doubtful. Germline V gene lookup returns CDR1 DFQATT and CDR2 SNEGSKA (reference sequence). This CDR3 is built from 12 residues. The CDR3 sequence: CSAIGTSVEQYF. In DNA form, the CDR3 reads TGCAGTGCTATAGGAACTAGCGTCGAGCAGTACTTC.

The V call is TRBV21-1, the J call TRBJ1-5. TRBV21-1 is reported as a pseudogene. The CDR3 spans 19 residues. CDR3 in amino acids: CASSKAVGREELGNQPQHF. CDR3 nucleotides: TGTGCCAGCAGCAAGGCCGTGGGCAGGGAGGAATTGGGCAATCAGCCCCAGCATTTT.

The V call is TRBV6-1, the J call TRBJ2-1; 12 nucleotides match TRBD2. The DNA end favors TRBJ2-7, so the J call may be wrong. CDR3 size: 19 residues. Germline V gene data show CDR1 as MNHNS and CDR2 as SASEGT. The CDR3, as DNA: TGTGCCAGCAGCATGACTAGCGGGGGCCCACTACATGTCTACAATGAGCAGTACTTC. Translation: CASSMTSGGPLHVYNEQYF.

The chain has TRBV5-1 and TRBJ2-7; no reliable D call. V gave up 4 bases and J gave up 3 bases, with 14 bases separating them. Germline-derived CDR1 and CDR2 are SGHRS and YFSETQ. CDR3 length equals 14 residues. CDR3 loop: CASSPRVQFYEQYF. DNA of the CDR3: TGCGCCAGCAGCCCCCGGGTCCAATTCTACGAGCAGTACTTC.

This clonotype was seen a handful of times. This sequence joins TRBV20-1 and TRBJ2-1; 11 nucleotides align to TRBD2. The V gene end was trimmed by 3 bases and the J gene end by 4 bases; junction bases not matched to a gene: 5. The CDR3 is 15 residues long. Germline V gene data show CDR1 as DFQATT and CDR2 as SNEGSKA (reference sequence). The CDR3 DNA is TGCAGTGCTAGGGCGACTAGCGGGGTGTACAATGAGCAGTTCTTC. Protein product: CSARATSGVYNEQFF.

The rearrangement uses TRBV20-1 and TRBJ1-2, with 8 positions matching TRBD1. Germline CDR1 DFQATT, CDR2 SNEGSKA (reference sequence). This CDR3 spans 12 amino acids. V was pared by 1 base and J by 8 bases, with 3 bases of the junction left unmatched. The DNA of the CDR3 is TGCAGTGCTAGAGCACAGGGGGACGGCTACACCTTC. This translates into CSARAQGDGYTF.

The table lists this clonotype with many counts. The chain recombines TRBV20-1 with TRBJ1-5, with 8 bases matching TRBD1. CDR1 and CDR2 from the germline V gene are DFQATT and SNEGSKA (reference sequence). With V trimmed by 3 bases and J by 2 bases, 0 bases remained unmatched. The length of the CDR3 is 13 residues. The CDR3 nucleotides are TGCAGTGCTAGGGGACAGGGCAATCAGCCCCAGCATTTT. Protein sequence: CSARGQGNQPQHF.

The chain joins TRBV5-8 to TRBJ2-7, with D uncertain. Per the germline V gene, CDR1 is SGHTS and CDR2 is YDEGEE. The V and J ends lost 0 bases and 5 bases respectively, with 9 bases between them. The CDR3 spans 13 residues. The CDR3: CASSLGEDHEQYF. The CDR3 DNA reads TGTGCCAGCAGCTTGGGGGAAGACCACGAGCAGTACTTC.

As regards this clonotype: Just one base apart from a much larger clone, this may be a read error. The V and J genes are TRBV4-2 and TRBJ2-7, with 7 nucleotides matching TRBD1. Germline assignment: CDR1 LGHNA and CDR2 YNFKEQ. The CDR3 is 14 amino acids. Written as DNA, the CDR3 is TGTGCCAGCAGCCACCCGGGACAGCGCTACAAGCAGTACTTC. Its protein product is CASSHPGQRYKQYF.

The chain links TRBV15 to TRBJ2-1; the match to TRBD2 covers 9 bases. The trim removed 1 base at V and 6 bases at J, leaving 4 bases unmatched. The CDR3 spans 15 residues. Germline V gives CDR1 LNHNV, CDR2 YYDKDF (reference sequence). The CDR3 DNA reads TGTGCCACCAGCAGAGCGAGCGGGGGGCGCAATGAGCAGTTCTTC. Its protein is CATSRASGGRNEQFF.

CDR3 coding DNA: TGTGCCAGCAGCCGACAGACGATACAAGAGACCCAGTACTTC. Translating it yields CASSRQTIQETQYF. The rearrangement joins TRBV7-9 to TRBJ2-5, with a possible D match to TRBD1 (5 bases). The germline CDR1 and CDR2 sequences are SEHNR and FQNEAQ (reference sequence). V was trimmed by 5 bases and J by 2 bases, leaving 12 bases between them. The CDR3 loop spans 14 amino acids.

V is TRBV5-1 and J is TRBJ2-3; TRBD2 matches at 10 bases. The J segment lost 0 bases and the V segment lost 4 bases, leaving 5 bases of the junction unmatched. The CDR3 totals 16 residues. Germline V CDR1 and CDR2: SGHRS, YFSETQ. The CDR3 loop is CASSDLAGASTDTQYF. CDR3 DNA sequence: TGCGCCAGCAGCGACCTAGCGGGGGCCAGCACAGATACGCAGTATTTT. Together with reference TRBV5-1 and TRBJ2-3, the CDR3 gives the full variable domain: KAGVTQTPRYLIKTRGQQVTLSCSPISGHRSVSWYQQTPGQGLQFLFEYFSETQRNKGNFPGRFSGRQFSNSRSEMNVSTLELGDSALYLCASSDLAGASTDTQYFGPGTRLTVL.

This clonotype was seen only a few times. This sequence joins TRBV7-9 and TRBJ2-7; possible D gene TRBD1, 5 bases. Trimming took off 4 bases at V and 3 bases at J, with 19 bases between the two ends. Germline-derived CDR1 and CDR2 are SEHNR and FQNEAQ (reference sequence). The CDR3 is 16 amino acids. The CDR3 spells CASSWNGQGTNYEQYF. In DNA, the CDR3 is TGTGCCAGCAGCTGGAACGGCCAGGGCACCAACTACGAGCAGTACTTC.

The genes are TRBV4-1 and TRBJ1-2; D is undetermined. The germline V gene has CDR1 MGHRA and CDR2 YSYEKL. The CDR3 runs 16 residues. V was shortened by 0 bases and J by 2 bases, with 13 bases between the two germline ends. CDR3 sequence (DNA): TGCGCCAGCAGCCAAGACCCCCGGGGTACAAACTATGGCTACACCTTC. This encodes CASSQDPRGTNYGYTF.

The V call is TRBV7-6, the J call TRBJ2-7, with 7 bases matching TRBD2. The CDR3 has 15 residues. In germline, CDR1 is SGHVS, CDR2 FNYEAQ. After removal of 1 base from V and 7 bases from J, the junction contained 10 bases not matched to a gene. Written as DNA, the CDR3 is TGTGCCAGCAGCTTAGGAGCAACGGGAGGTGGGGAGCAGTACTTC. Translation gives CASSLGATGGGEQYF.

The table lists this clonotype with a few counts. This chain links TRBV9 with TRBJ1-6, with D hard to call. CDR1 is SGDLS and CDR2 is YYNGEE in the germline V gene. There are 13 residues in the CDR3. V lost 0 bases and J lost 5, with 3 bases in between. CDR3 sequence: CASSVENNSPLHF. In DNA, the CDR3 is TGTGCCAGCAGCGTAGAAAATAATTCACCCCTCCACTTT.

This clonotype has just a few counts. The V gene is TRBV7-2, the J gene TRBJ1-6; 8 nucleotides match TRBD1. V was clipped by 6 bases and J by 8 bases; unmatched bases: 9. CDR1 and CDR2 (germline): SGHTA, FQGNSA. This CDR3 contains 15 residues. The CDR3: CASSLDRGRDSPLHF. The CDR3 DNA sequence: TGTGCCAGCAGTCTAGACAGGGGCAGAGATTCACCCCTCCACTTT.

This chain links TRBV25-1 with TRBJ1-6; possibly TRBD1 for D (5 bases). Per germline, CDR1 MGHDK and CDR2 SYGVNS. V dropped 2 bases and J dropped 7 bases, with 6 bases sitting between them. The CDR3 is 13 residues long. Here the CDR3 reads CASSEDRNSPLHF. CDR3 coding DNA: TGTGCCAGCAGTGAAGACAGAAATTCACCCCTCCACTTT.

The J gene is TRBJ2-4, the V gene TRBV7-3, with 8 bases fitting TRBD2. With the DNA end fitting TRBJ2-7 better, the J assignment may be wrong. The CDR3 covers 15 residues. Per germline, CDR1 SGHTA and CDR2 FQGTGA. The CDR3 region is CASSLSPSGSYEQYF. The CDR3 DNA is TGTGCCAGCAGCTTAAGTCCTAGCGGGTCCTACGAGCAGTACTTC.